Below, 18 T cell receptor beta chains from the same sample are listed, as sequenced in a study of T cells in Graves' hyperthyroidism and ophthalmopathy. Amplified TCR beta CDR3 regions derived from RNA transcripts. Initially, a first-round RT-PCR of the TCR CDR3 employed the HTBI primer set. A single record per CDR3 protein comes from TCRdb applying MiXCR to the multiplex PCR reads. The table has about 480,000 distinct CDR3 sequences, around an eighth seen once. Sequences were obtained from blood. These receptors were obtained from a woman in her late teens or twenties with Graves' hyperthyroidism.

This clonotype has more than one count but fewer than ten. The chain carries TRBV19 and TRBJ1-1; weak D call: TRBD1 (5 bases). The CDR3 consists of 16 residues. V gave up 0 bases and J gave up 3 bases, with 14 bases separating them. The germline V gene encodes CDR1 LNHDA and CDR2 SQIVND (reference sequence). The CDR3 coding sequence is TGTGCCAGTAGTATAGATGTGTGGGGCACGGACACTGAAGCTTTCTTT. Encoded protein: CASSIDVWGTDTEAFF.

At least ten counts were recorded for this clonotype. The CDR3 nucleotides are TGCGCCAGCAGCGACCGGGACGGGCAGGATACGCAGTATTTT. It yields the protein CASSDRDGQDTQYF. The chain uses TRBV5-1 and TRBJ2-3; D could derive from TRBD1 or TRBD2 (5 bases each). Germline CDR1 SGHRS, CDR2 YFSETQ. This CDR3 is built from 14 residues. The ends were cut back, 4 bases at V and 6 bases at J, with 15 bases in the middle.

At least ten counts were recorded for this clonotype. This chain links TRBV5-1 with TRBJ1-1; 7 nucleotides agree with TRBD1. The CDR3 is made up of 15 amino acids. The germline gives CDR1 SGHRS, CDR2 YFSETQ. V was clipped by 4 bases and J by 3 bases; unmatched bases: 9. For the CDR3, the DNA is TGCGCCAGCAGCCCCACGACAGGGAAGTACACTGAAGCTTTCTTT. This gives the protein CASSPTTGKYTEAFF.

At least ten counts were recorded for this clonotype. This sequence joins TRBV10-3 and TRBJ2-2; 13 nucleotides match TRBD2. With V trimmed by 7 bases and J by 7 bases, 6 bases remained unmatched. The germline V gene has CDR1 ENHRY and CDR2 SYGVKD. The CDR3 runs 15 residues. In nucleotides, the CDR3 is TGTGCCATCACCGGGACTAGCGGGGTGTACGGGGAGCTGTTTTTT. The encoded protein is CAITGTSGVYGELFF.

There are many counts of this clonotype. The genes are TRBV12-3 or TRBV12-4 and TRBJ1-2, with D tentatively TRBD1 (6 bases). The CDR3 runs to 13 residues. V shed 4 bases and J shed 4 bases, with 10 bases lying between them. CDR3 amino acids: CASSSGTPYGYTF. CDR3 DNA: TGTGCCAGCAGTTCCGGGACACCCTATGGCTACACCTTC.

The rearrangement joins TRBV7-2 to TRBJ2-3; a weak D match, TRBD2 (6 bases). The V end was cut by 0 bases, the J end by 4 bases, with 14 bases between. Germline-derived CDR1 and CDR2 are SGHTA and FQGNSA. The CDR3 length is 16 residues. The CDR3 DNA reads as TGTGCCAGCAGCTTAGCGTCCTACACGGGAGCAGATACGCAGTATTTT. As protein: CASSLASYTGADTQYF.

This clonotype appeared a few times. In DNA form, the CDR3 reads TGTGCCAGCAGCCTGGCAGGACAGGGGGCAAATGAGCAGTTCTTC. It codes for CASSLAGQGANEQFF. This chain joins TRBV5-6 and TRBJ2-1; 11 nucleotides line up with TRBD1. CDR1 SGHDT and CDR2 YYEEEE come from the germline V gene. The V segment lost 4 bases and the J segment 7 bases; nucleotides outside the gene matches: 7. This CDR3 is 15 amino acids long. Using reference TRBV5-6 and TRBJ2-1 for the parts outside the CDR3, the full variable domain is DAGVTQSPTHLIKTRGQQVTLRCSPKSGHDTVSWYQQALGQGPQFIFQYYEEEERQRGNFPDRFSGHQFPNYSSELNVNALLLGDSALYLCASSLAGQGANEQFFGPGTRLTVL.

In this sample, this clonotype turned up many times. The rearrangement uses TRBV5-1 and TRBJ1-4; D not certain. The CDR3 is 13 residues long. CDR1 and CDR2 from the germline V gene are SGHRS and YFSETQ. Trimming shortened V by 6 bases and J by 10 bases, and 16 bases separated the two germline ends. The CDR3 region has the DNA TGCGCCAGCAAGGACCGCGATATCGGAAAACTGTTTTTT. Translating gives CASKDRDIGKLFF.

The V call is TRBV6-2 or TRBV6-3, the J call TRBJ1-4; no clear D gene. CDR1 is MNHEY, CDR2 SVGEGT, per germline. This CDR3 is 12 amino acids long. Trimming cost V 10 bases and J 4 bases, with 10 bases left between them. The DNA of the CDR3 is TGTGCCATAGGACGGTTTAATGAAAAACTGTTTTTT. It codes for CAIGRFNEKLFF.

This rearrangement joins TRBV4-1 to TRBJ2-1; D is possibly TRBD2 (6 bases). CDR3 length: 16 residues. V shed 5 bases and J shed 4 bases, with 18 bases lying between them. Germline CDR1 reads MGHRA; CDR2 reads YSYEKL. CDR3 protein: CASSSGRLGPYNEQFF. CDR3 nucleotide sequence: TGCGCCAGCAGCAGCGGGCGACTGGGACCTTACAATGAGCAGTTCTTC.

The table lists this clonotype with many counts. A much more abundant neighbour one base away suggests this may be a read error. The V call is TRBV2, the J call TRBJ2-5; possibly TRBD1 for D (5 bases). The CDR3 runs 12 residues. Germline lookup yields CDR1 SNHLY and CDR2 FYNNEI. This CDR3 reads CASSEGQEIQYF. The DNA for the CDR3 is TGTGCCAGCAGTGAGGGGCAAGAGATCCAGTACTTC.

The sample holds many counts of this clonotype. This chain connects TRBV19 to TRBJ2-3; possibly TRBD2 for D (6 bases). The CDR3 loop spans 13 amino acids. V shed 1 base and J shed 6 bases, with 8 bases lying between them. CDR1 and CDR2 from the germline V gene are LNHDA and SQIVND (reference sequence). The CDR3 nucleotides read TGTGCCAGTAGTATAGGCGGGGATGATACGCAGTATTTT. Translating it yields CASSIGGDDTQYF.

This clonotype was counted at least ten times. The V and J genes are TRBV20-1 and TRBJ2-7, with D tentatively TRBD2 (5 bases). The CDR3 loop spans 13 amino acids. The V and J ends lost 5 bases and 0 bases respectively, with 11 bases between them. Germline lookup yields CDR1 DFQATT and CDR2 SNEGSKA (reference sequence). CDR3 sequence reads: CSAQDGISYEQYV. The CDR3, as DNA: TGCAGTGCTCAGGACGGGATCTCCTACGAGCAGTACGTC.

V gene TRBV11-3 combines with J gene TRBJ2-7; D is possibly TRBD1 or TRBD2 (7 bases each). The CDR3 sequence is 17 residues long. From germline, CDR1 is SGHNT and CDR2 YENEEA. Deletions cut 5 bases from V and 4 bases from J, with 24 bases between. CDR3 nucleotides: TGTGCCAGCAGCCTAATGGGAGGGGGCGGGTCAGTTTACGAGCAGTACTTC. Its protein product is CASSLMGGGGSVYEQYF.

V is TRBV6-9 and J is TRBJ2-1, with no clear D. This CDR3 is 12 amino acids long. V lost 5 bases and J 14 bases, leaving 16 bases between the germline ends. Per germline, CDR1 MNHGY and CDR2 SVAAGI. The CDR3 DNA reads as TGTGCCAGCAGTATTGAGTCCAACGGCGAGTTCTTC. Amino acids: CASSIESNGEFF.

This clonotype occurred a few times. This sequence joins TRBV6-1 and TRBJ1-6, with 8 bases fitting TRBD1. There are 16 residues in the CDR3. Germline V gene data show CDR1 as MNHNS and CDR2 as SASEGT. The V and J ends lost 5 bases and 4 bases, in that order; junction bases with no gene match: 7. In nucleotides, the CDR3 is TGTGCCAGCAGTATTTTAGGGACAGGATATAATTCACCCCTCCACTTT. The encoded protein is CASSILGTGYNSPLHF.

The V gene is TRBV6-5, the J gene TRBJ2-7; tentative D call: TRBD1 (5 bases). V gave up 2 bases and J gave up 4 bases, with 15 bases separating them. This CDR3 comprises 15 residues. Germline V gene sequence: CDR1 MNHEY, CDR2 SVGAGI. This CDR3 is CASSYGTGLGYEQYF. CDR3 bases: TGTGCCAGCAGTTACGGCACAGGATTAGGTTACGAGCAGTACTTC.

In regard to this clonotype: A much larger clone sits a single nucleotide away, making a read error possible. V usage is TRBV3-1 and J usage is TRBJ1-4, with D possibly TRBD1 on 5 matching bases. Germline-derived CDR1 and CDR2 are LGHDT and YNNKEL (reference sequence). CDR3 length: 14 amino acids. Here the CDR3 reads CASSGTLRSEKPFF. In nucleotides, the CDR3 is TGTGCCAGCAGCGGGACCCTACGTAGTGAAAAACCGTTTTTT. The full variable domain, completed using reference TRBV3-1 and TRBJ1-4, is DTAVSQTPKYLVTQMGNDKSIKCEQNLGHDTMYWYKQDSKKFLKIMFSYNNKELIINETVPNRFSPKSPDKAHLNLHINSLELGDSAVYFCASSGTLRSEKPFFGSGTQLSVL.